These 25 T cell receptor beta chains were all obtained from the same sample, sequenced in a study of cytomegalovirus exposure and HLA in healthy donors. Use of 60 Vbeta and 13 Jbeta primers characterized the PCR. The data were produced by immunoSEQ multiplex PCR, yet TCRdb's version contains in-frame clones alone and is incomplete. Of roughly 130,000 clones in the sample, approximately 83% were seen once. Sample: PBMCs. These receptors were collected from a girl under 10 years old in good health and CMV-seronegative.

The CDR3 spells CATSRDIDRPQHF. In DNA form, the CDR3 reads TGTGCCACCAGCAGAGATATCGACAGGCCCCAGCATTTT. The chain recombines TRBV15 with TRBJ1-5; perhaps TRBD1 as D (5 bases). V was shortened by 0 bases and J by 9 bases, with 9 bases between the two germline ends. This CDR3 comprises 13 residues. Looked up from germline, CDR1 is LNHNV and CDR2 is YYDKDF (reference sequence). The entire variable domain, with the rest obtained from reference TRBV15 and TRBJ1-5, is as follows: DAMVIQNPRYQVTQFGKPVTLSCSQTLNHNVMYWYQQKSSQAPKLLFHYYDKDFNNEADTPDNFQSRRPNTSFCFLDIRSPGLGDTAMYLCATSRDIDRPQHFGDGTRLSIL.

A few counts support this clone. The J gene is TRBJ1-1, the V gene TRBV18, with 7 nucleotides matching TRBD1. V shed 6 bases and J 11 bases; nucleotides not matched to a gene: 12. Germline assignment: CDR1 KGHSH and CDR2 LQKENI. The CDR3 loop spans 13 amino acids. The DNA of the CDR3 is TGTGCCAGCTCCCAATCGAATCAGGGGGGTGCTTTCTTT. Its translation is CASSQSNQGGAFF.

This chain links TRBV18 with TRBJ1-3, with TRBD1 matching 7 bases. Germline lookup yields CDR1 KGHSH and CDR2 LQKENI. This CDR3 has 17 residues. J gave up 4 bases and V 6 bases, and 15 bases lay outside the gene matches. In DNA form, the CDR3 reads TGTGCCAGCTCCGGACTACGGGGTGGGACAGACGGAAACACCATATATTTT. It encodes CASSGLRGGTDGNTIYF.

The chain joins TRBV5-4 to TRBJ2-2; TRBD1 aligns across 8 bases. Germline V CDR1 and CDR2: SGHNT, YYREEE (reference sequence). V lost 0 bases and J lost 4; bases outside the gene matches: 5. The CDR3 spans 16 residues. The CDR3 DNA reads TGTGCCAGCAGCTTGGGGGCAGGGGGCGGCACCGGGGAGCTGTTTTTT. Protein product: CASSLGAGGGTGELFF.

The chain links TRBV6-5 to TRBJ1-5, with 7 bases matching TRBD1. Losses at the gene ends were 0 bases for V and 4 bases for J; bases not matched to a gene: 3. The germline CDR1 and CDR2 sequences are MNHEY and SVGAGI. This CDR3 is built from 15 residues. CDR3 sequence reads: CASSYSGTANQPQHF. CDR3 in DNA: TGTGCCAGCAGTTACTCAGGGACAGCTAATCAGCCCCAGCATTTT.

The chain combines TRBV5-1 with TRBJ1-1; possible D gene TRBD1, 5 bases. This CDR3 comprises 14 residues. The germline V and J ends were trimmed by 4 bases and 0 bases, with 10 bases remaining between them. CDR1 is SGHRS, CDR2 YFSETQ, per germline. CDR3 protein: CASSRDSLNTEAFF. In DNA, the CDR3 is TGCGCCAGCAGCCGAGACAGCTTGAACACTGAAGCTTTCTTT.

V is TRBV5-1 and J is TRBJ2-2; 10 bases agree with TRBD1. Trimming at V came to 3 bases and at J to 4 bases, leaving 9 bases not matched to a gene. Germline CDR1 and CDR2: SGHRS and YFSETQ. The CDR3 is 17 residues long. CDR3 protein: CASSSPATGGVTGELFF. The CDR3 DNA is TGCGCCAGCAGCTCCCCTGCGACAGGGGGCGTCACCGGGGAGCTGTTTTTT.

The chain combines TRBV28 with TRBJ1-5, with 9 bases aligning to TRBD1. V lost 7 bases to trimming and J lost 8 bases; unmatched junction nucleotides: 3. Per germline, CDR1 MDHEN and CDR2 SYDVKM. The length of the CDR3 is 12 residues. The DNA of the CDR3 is TGTGCCAGCACTACAGGGGGCAAGCCCCAGCATTTT. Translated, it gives CASTTGGKPQHF.

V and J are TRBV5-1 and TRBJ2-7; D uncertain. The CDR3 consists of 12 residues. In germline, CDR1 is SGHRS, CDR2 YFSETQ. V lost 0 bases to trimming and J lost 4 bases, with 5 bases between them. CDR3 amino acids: CASSLETYEQYF. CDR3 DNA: TGCGCCAGCAGCTTGGAAACATACGAGCAGTACTTC.

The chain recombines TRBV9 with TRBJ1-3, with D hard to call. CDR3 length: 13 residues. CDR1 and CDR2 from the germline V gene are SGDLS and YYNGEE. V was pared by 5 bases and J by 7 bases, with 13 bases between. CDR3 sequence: CASSRLLENTIYF. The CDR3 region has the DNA TGTGCCAGCAGTCGTCTTTTGGAGAACACCATATATTTT.

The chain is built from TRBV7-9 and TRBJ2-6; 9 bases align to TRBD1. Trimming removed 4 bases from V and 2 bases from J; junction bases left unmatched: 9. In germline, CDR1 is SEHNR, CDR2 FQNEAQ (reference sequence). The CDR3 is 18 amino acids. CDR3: CASSSGTGRAAGANVLTF. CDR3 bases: TGTGCCAGCAGCTCCGGGACAGGGAGAGCGGCTGGGGCCAACGTCCTGACTTTC.

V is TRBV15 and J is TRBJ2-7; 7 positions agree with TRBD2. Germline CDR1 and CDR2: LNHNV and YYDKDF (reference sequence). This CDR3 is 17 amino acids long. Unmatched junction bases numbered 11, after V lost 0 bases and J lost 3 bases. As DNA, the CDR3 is TGTGCCACCAGCAGAGAGGGGGGGGAGGTGGCGCGCTACGAGCAGTACTTC. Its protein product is CATSREGGEVARYEQYF.

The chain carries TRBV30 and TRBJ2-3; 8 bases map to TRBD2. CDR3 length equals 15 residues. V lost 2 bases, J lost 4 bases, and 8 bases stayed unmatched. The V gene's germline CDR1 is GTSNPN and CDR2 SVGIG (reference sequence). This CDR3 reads CAWSRKAGVPDTQYF. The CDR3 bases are TGTGCCTGGAGTCGGAAAGCGGGAGTCCCAGATACGCAGTATTTT. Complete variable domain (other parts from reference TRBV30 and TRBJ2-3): SQTIHQWPATLVQPVGSPLSLECTVEGTSNPNLYWYRQAAGRGLQLLFYSVGIGQISSEVPQNLSASRPQDRQFILSSKKLLLSDSGFYLCAWSRKAGVPDTQYFGPGTRLTVL.

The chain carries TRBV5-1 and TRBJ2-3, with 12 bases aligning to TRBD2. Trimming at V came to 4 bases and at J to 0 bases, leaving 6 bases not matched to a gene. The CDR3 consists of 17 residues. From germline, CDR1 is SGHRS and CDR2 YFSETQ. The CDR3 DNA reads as TGCGCCAGCAGCCCCACACTAGCGGGGGGAAGCACAGATACGCAGTATTTT. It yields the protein CASSPTLAGGSTDTQYF.

CDR3 bases: TGTGCCACCAGCAGACAGGGAGGATTCAATGAGCAGTTCTTC. Translating gives CATSRQGGFNEQFF. The rearrangement joins TRBV15 to TRBJ2-1; D perhaps matches TRBD2 (6 bases). V lost 2 bases to trimming and J lost 6 bases, with 11 bases between them. The CDR3 has 14 amino acids. Germline values: CDR1 LNHNV, CDR2 YYDKDF (reference sequence).

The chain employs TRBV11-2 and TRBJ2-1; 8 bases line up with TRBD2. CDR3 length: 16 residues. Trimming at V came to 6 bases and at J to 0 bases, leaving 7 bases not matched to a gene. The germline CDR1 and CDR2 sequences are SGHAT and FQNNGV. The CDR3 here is CASSRDSGISYNEQFF. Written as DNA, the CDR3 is TGTGCCAGCAGTCGAGATAGCGGGATCTCCTACAATGAGCAGTTCTTC. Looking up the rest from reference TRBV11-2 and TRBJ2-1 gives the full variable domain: EAGVAQSPRYKIIEKRQSVAFWCNPISGHATLYWYQQILGQGPKLLIQFQNNGVVDDSQLPKDRFSAERLKGVDSTLKIQPAKLEDSAVYLCASSRDSGISYNEQFFGPGTRLTVL.

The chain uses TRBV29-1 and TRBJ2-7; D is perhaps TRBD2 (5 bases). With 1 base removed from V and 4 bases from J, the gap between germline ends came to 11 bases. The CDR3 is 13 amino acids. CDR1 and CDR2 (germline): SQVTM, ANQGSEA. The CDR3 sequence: CSVEGPGKYEQYF. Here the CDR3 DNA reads TGCAGCGTTGAAGGCCCGGGGAAGTACGAGCAGTACTTC.

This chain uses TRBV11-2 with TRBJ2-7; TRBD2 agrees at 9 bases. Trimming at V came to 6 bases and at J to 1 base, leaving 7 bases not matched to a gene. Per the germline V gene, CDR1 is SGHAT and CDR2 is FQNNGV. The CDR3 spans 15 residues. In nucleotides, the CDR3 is TGTGCCAGCAGTCGTATAGCGGGGGATTCCTACGAGCAGTACTTC. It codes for CASSRIAGDSYEQYF.

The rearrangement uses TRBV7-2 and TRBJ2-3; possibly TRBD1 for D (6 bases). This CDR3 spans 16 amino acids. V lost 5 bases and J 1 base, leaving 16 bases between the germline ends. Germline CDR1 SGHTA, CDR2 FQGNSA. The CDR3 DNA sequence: TGTGCCAGCAGCCGCGGATTACAGGGAGGCACAGATACGCAGTATTTT. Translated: CASSRGLQGGTDTQYF.

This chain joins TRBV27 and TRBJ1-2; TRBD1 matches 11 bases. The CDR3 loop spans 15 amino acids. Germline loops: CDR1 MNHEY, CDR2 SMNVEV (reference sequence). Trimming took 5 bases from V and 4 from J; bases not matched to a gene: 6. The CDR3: CASSIRTGGAYGYTF. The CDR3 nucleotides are TGTGCCAGCAGTATCAGGACAGGGGGCGCCTATGGCTACACCTTC.

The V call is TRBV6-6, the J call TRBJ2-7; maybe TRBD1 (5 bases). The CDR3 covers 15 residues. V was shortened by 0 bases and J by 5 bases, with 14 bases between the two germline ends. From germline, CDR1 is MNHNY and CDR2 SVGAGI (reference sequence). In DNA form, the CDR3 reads TGTGCCAGCAGTTACTCGGGCAGCAGGGTCGACGAGCAGTACTTC. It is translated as CASSYSGSRVDEQYF.

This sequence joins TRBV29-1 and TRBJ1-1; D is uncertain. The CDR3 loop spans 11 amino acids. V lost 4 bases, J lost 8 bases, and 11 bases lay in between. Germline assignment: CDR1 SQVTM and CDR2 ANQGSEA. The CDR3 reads CSVAPGLEAFF. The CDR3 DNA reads TGCAGCGTTGCACCCGGACTCGAAGCTTTCTTT.

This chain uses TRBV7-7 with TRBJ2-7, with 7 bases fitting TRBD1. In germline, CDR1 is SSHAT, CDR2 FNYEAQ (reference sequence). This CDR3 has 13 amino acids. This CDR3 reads CATGTAPGYEQYF. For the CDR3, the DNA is TGTGCTACCGGGACAGCCCCGGGCTACGAGCAGTACTTC.

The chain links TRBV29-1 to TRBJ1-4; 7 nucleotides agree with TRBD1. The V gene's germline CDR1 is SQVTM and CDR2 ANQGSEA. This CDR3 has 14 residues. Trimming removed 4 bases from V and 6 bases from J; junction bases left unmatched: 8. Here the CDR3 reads CSVVSGDSHEKLFF. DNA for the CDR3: TGCAGCGTTGTCTCGGGGGACAGCCATGAAAAACTGTTTTTT.

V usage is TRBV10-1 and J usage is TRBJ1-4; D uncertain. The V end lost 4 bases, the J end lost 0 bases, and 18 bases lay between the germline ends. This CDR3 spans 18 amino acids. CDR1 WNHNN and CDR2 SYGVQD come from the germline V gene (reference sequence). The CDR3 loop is CASSAGASISATNEKLFF. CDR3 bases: TGCGCCAGCAGTGCGGGTGCCTCTATTTCCGCAACTAATGAAAAACTGTTTTTT.